These 29 T cell receptor beta chains share one sample of origin, sequenced in a study of blood T cell repertoires in COVID-19. The repertoire was sequenced with immunoSEQ multiplex PCR; TCRdb's copy has only in-frame clones and lacks some. The sample lists some 140,000 clones, about 83% occurring once. The sequencing sample was made of peripheral blood. The receptors stem from a woman aged 60 to 75 with COVID-19, enrolled during active disease.

The chain is built from TRBV6-5 and TRBJ1-2; D call uncertain. This CDR3 contains 10 residues. CDR1 is MNHEY and CDR2 is SVGAGI in the germline V gene. Trimming removed 10 bases at V and 8 bases at J, with 11 bases between. The CDR3 spells CANEEEGYTF. CDR3 nucleotide sequence: TGTGCCAACGAAGAAGAGGGCTACACCTTC.

The chain employs TRBV9 and TRBJ1-1, with TRBD1 identical over 8 bases. This CDR3 spans 17 amino acids. V lost 4 bases to trimming and J lost 1 base; unmatched junction nucleotides: 12. Germline V gives CDR1 SGDLS, CDR2 YYNGEE. This chain's CDR3 is CASSYSHGTGRNTEAFF. In DNA, the CDR3 is TGTGCCAGCAGCTACTCTCATGGGACAGGACGGAACACTGAAGCTTTCTTT.

The rearrangement links TRBV19 to TRBJ2-1; tentative D call: TRBD2 (6 bases). Trimming stripped 9 bases from V and 1 base from J, with 16 bases between. The germline V gene has CDR1 LNHDA and CDR2 SQIVND (reference sequence). The CDR3 is 15 residues long. The CDR3 sequence is CASLSGTSSYNEQFF. CDR3 sequence (DNA): TGTGCCAGCCTTAGCGGTACGAGTTCCTACAATGAGCAGTTCTTC.

This clone appeared a few times. The CDR3 DNA is TGTGCCAGTTCGGACAGGGGGGACGGCTACACCTTC. Residues: CASSDRGDGYTF. This sequence joins TRBV19 and TRBJ1-2; TRBD1 matches 10 bases. This CDR3 region has 12 residues. Germline loops: CDR1 LNHDA, CDR2 SQIVND (reference sequence). V lost 8 bases, J lost 8 bases, and 5 bases stayed unmatched.

The chain has TRBV5-4 and TRBJ2-2, with 9 bases fitting TRBD2. The CDR3 length is 15 residues. Germline assignment: CDR1 SGHNT and CDR2 YYREEE (reference sequence). Trimming took 7 bases from V and 1 from J; bases not matched to a gene: 5. CDR3 in DNA: TGTGCCAGCGGATTAGCGGGAGTGAACACCGGGGAGCTGTTTTTT. Translation: CASGLAGVNTGELFF.

CDR3 amino acids: CASKGSSGRAEQFF. In DNA, the CDR3 is TGTGCCAGCAAAGGGTCTAGCGGGAGGGCCGAGCAGTTCTTC. The chain links TRBV6-5 to TRBJ2-1; 12 bases line up with TRBD2. V lost 7 bases and J lost 10; bases outside the gene matches: 8. The CDR3 covers 14 residues. Germline-derived CDR1 and CDR2 are MNHEY and SVGAGI.

The chain employs TRBV30 and TRBJ1-5; no clear D. The CDR3 has 14 amino acids. Germline values: CDR1 GTSNPN, CDR2 SVGIG (reference sequence). Trimming removed 2 bases from V and 5 bases from J, with 13 bases in between. CDR3 in DNA: TGTGCCTGGAGTCTTAGACACTGGGATCAGCCCCAGCATTTT. This sequence encodes CAWSLRHWDQPQHF.

The J gene is TRBJ1-6, the V gene TRBV27; maybe TRBD1 (6 bases). Germline-derived CDR1 and CDR2 are MNHEY and SMNVEV (reference sequence). Trimming cost V 6 bases and J 7 bases, with 16 bases left between them. The CDR3 covers 15 residues. The CDR3 is CASSRKQGENSPLHF. CDR3 in DNA: TGTGCCAGCAGCCGAAAACAGGGTGAGAATTCACCCCTCCACTTT.

The chain links TRBV7-9 to TRBJ1-1, with D perhaps TRBD1 (6 bases). CDR3 size: 16 residues. Between the trimmed V and J ends, which lost 1 base and 3 bases, there was a span of 15 bases. CDR1 is SEHNR and CDR2 is FQNEAQ in the germline V gene (reference sequence). Written as DNA, the CDR3 is TGTGCCAGCAGCTTAGTGACAGGACGGATTGACACTGAAGCTTTCTTT. Translated: CASSLVTGRIDTEAFF.

The genes are TRBV18 and TRBJ2-3; 7 nucleotides align to TRBD2. After removal of 0 bases from V and 0 bases from J, the junction contained 6 bases not matched to a gene. The CDR3 loop spans 17 amino acids. Germline V CDR1 and CDR2: KGHSH, LQKENI. The CDR3 bases are TGTGCCAGCTCACCACCATCTTCTAGCGGAAGCACAGATACGCAGTATTTT. Residues: CASSPPSSSGSTDTQYF.

The V and J genes are TRBV19 and TRBJ1-6; 9 bases agree with TRBD1. This CDR3 contains 15 residues. V shed 5 bases and J 9 bases; nucleotides not matched to a gene: 8. Germline V gives CDR1 LNHDA, CDR2 SQIVND (reference sequence). CDR3 in amino acids: CASSYRGLGGSPLHF. DNA for the CDR3: TGTGCCAGTAGTTACAGGGGGCTCGGTGGTTCACCCCTCCACTTT.

Turning to this clone: Its ends do not fully match the called genes, so a read error is possible. Other nucleotide sequences in the sample specify the same CDR3. The V and J genes are TRBV24-1 and TRBJ2-1; 12 bases align to TRBD2. Germline CDR1 reads KGHDR; CDR2 reads SFDVKD. The length of the CDR3 is 16 residues. The CDR3 region is CATLTSGSRSYNEQFF. CDR3 DNA: TGTGCCACCCTGACTAGCGGGAGTCGGTCCTATAATGAGCAGTTCTTC.

V usage is TRBV18 and J usage is TRBJ1-1; 9 nucleotides match TRBD1. Looked up from germline, CDR1 is KGHSH and CDR2 is LQKENI. V lost 3 bases, J lost 6 bases, and 5 bases stayed unmatched. The CDR3 has 14 residues. The CDR3, as DNA: TGTGCCAGCTCACCTCTGGACAGGGGACCTGAAGCTTTCTTT. Its protein is CASSPLDRGPEAFF. Looking up the rest from reference TRBV18 and TRBJ1-1 gives the full variable domain: NAGVMQNPRHLVRRRGQEARLRCSPMKGHSHVYWYRQLPEEGLKFMVYLQKENIIDESGMPKERFSAEFPKEGPSILRIQQVVRGDSAAYFCASSPLDRGPEAFFGQGTRLTVV.

V gene TRBV24-1 combines with J gene TRBJ2-3, with 11 bases identical to TRBD2. The CDR3 sequence is 18 residues long. Per germline, CDR1 KGHDR and CDR2 SFDVKD. J was trimmed by 2 bases and V by 3 bases; bases with no gene match: 9. The CDR3 region has the DNA TGTGCCACCAGTGATCCGGAACTAGCGGGAGTCGACACAGATACGCAGTATTTT. Translated, it gives CATSDPELAGVDTDTQYF.

This chain joins TRBV10-2 and TRBJ1-1; no clear D gene. Trimming pared 6 bases from V and 1 base from J, leaving 6 bases between. This CDR3 comprises 12 residues. Germline V gene data show CDR1 as WSHSY and CDR2 as SAAADI. For the CDR3, the DNA is TGCGCCAGCAGCCCAAAGAACACTGAAGCTTTCTTT. Its protein product is CASSPKNTEAFF.

The rearrangement joins TRBV28 to TRBJ2-1; 13 nucleotides align to TRBD2. The CDR3 runs 16 residues. CDR1 is MDHEN and CDR2 is SYDVKM in the germline V gene. V dropped 2 bases and J dropped 7; count of bases not matched to a gene: 5. This chain's CDR3 is CASSLGGLAGRNEQFF. The CDR3 DNA reads as TGTGCCAGCAGTTTAGGGGGACTAGCGGGAAGAAATGAGCAGTTCTTC.

The rearrangement joins TRBV7-9 to TRBJ2-1; D possibly corresponds to TRBD1 (6 bases). This CDR3 has 16 amino acids. Trimming removed 3 bases from V and 6 bases from J, with 18 bases in between. Germline CDR1 is SEHNR and CDR2 is FQNEAQ (reference sequence). CDR3 protein: CASSFQDSLGANEQFF. CDR3 sequence (DNA): TGTGCCAGCAGCTTCCAGGATTCCTTGGGGGCCAATGAGCAGTTCTTC.

V is TRBV6-5 and J is TRBJ1-6; 8 nucleotides align to TRBD1. CDR1 is MNHEY, CDR2 SVGAGI, per germline. Trimming removed 0 bases from V and 8 bases from J; junction bases left unmatched: 6. The length of the CDR3 is 16 residues. The CDR3 region is CASSYSRQGADSPLHF. The CDR3 nucleotides read TGTGCCAGCAGTTACTCGAGGCAGGGGGCCGATTCACCCCTCCACTTT.

The chain recombines TRBV27 with TRBJ1-5; D is perhaps TRBD1 (6 bases). In germline, CDR1 is MNHEY, CDR2 SMNVEV (reference sequence). CDR3 length equals 16 residues. The V end lost 5 bases, the J end lost 2 bases, and 16 bases lay between the germline ends. In DNA, the CDR3 is TGTGCCAGCAGTATACACAGGGCTGTGGGCAATCAGCCCCAGCATTTT. It is translated as CASSIHRAVGNQPQHF.

This rearrangement joins TRBV3-1 (or the pseudogene TRBV3-2) to TRBJ2-3, with TRBD2 matching 12 bases. Trimming at V came to 5 bases and at J to 3 bases, leaving 3 bases not matched to a gene. From germline, CDR1 is LGHDT and CDR2 YNNKEL (reference sequence). CDR3 length equals 15 residues. The CDR3 nucleotides read TGTGCCAGCAGCTCTGGACTAGCGGGGACAGATACGCAGTATTTT. This codes for CASSSGLAGTDTQYF.

J is TRBJ2-2 and V is TRBV24-1; TRBD1 matches 7 bases. The germline V gene has CDR1 KGHDR and CDR2 SFDVKD. The CDR3 length is 12 residues. The V and J ends lost 7 bases and 6 bases, in that order; junction bases with no gene match: 1. The CDR3 DNA is TGTGCCACCAGGACAGGGCCCGGGGAGCTGTTTTTT. Translated: CATRTGPGELFF.

The J gene is TRBJ1-4, the V gene TRBV18, with TRBD1 matching over 7 bases. The CDR3 is 15 amino acids. Germline V gene sequence: CDR1 KGHSH, CDR2 LQKENI. Trimming at V came to 6 bases and at J to 3 bases, leaving 7 bases not matched to a gene. The CDR3 bases are TGTGCCAGCTCTCAGGACAGGCCCCCTAATGAAAAACTGTTTTTT. This codes for CASSQDRPPNEKLFF.

J is TRBJ2-2 and V is TRBV21-1; the table's D call of TRBD1 was not tested on the DNA. TRBV21-1 is a listed pseudogene. The CDR3 runs 16 residues. CDR3 region: CASSKEQGFSNGELFF. For the CDR3, the DNA is TGTGCCAGCAGCAAAGAACAGGGATTTTCGAACGGGGAGCTGTTTTTT.

The V gene is TRBV25-1, the J gene TRBJ1-2; weak D call: TRBD1 (6 bases). Per germline, CDR1 MGHDK and CDR2 SYGVNS. V dropped 10 bases and J dropped 7 bases, with 13 bases sitting between them. The CDR3 has 11 residues. DNA for the CDR3: TGTGCCACCCTGGGGGCGCGTGGCTACACCTTC. This gives the protein CATLGARGYTF.

Only a few counts were recorded for this clone. The chain has TRBV7-2 and TRBJ1-6, with TRBD1 matching 8 bases. The CDR3 loop spans 15 amino acids. The V and J ends lost 3 bases and 7 bases, in that order; junction bases with no gene match: 5. The germline CDR1 and CDR2 sequences are SGHTA and FQGNSA. CDR3 amino acids: CASSLGTGRNSPLHF. In DNA, the CDR3 is TGTGCCAGCAGCTTGGGGACAGGAAGAAATTCACCCCTCCACTTT.

The gene calls are TRBV3-1 (or the pseudogene TRBV3-2) and TRBJ1-1; no reliable D call. The germline V gene encodes CDR1 LGHDT and CDR2 YNNKEL (reference sequence). The CDR3 runs 13 residues. Trimming took off 2 bases at V and 0 bases at J, with 4 bases between the two ends. CDR3 coding DNA: TGTGCCAGCAGCCAACTTGTGAACACTGAAGCTTTCTTT. Translating gives CASSQLVNTEAFF.

The rearrangement links TRBV30 to TRBJ2-4; 10 nucleotides line up with TRBD1. The J segment lost 6 bases and the V segment lost 5 bases, leaving 4 bases of the junction unmatched. This CDR3 comprises 13 residues. The germline V gene encodes CDR1 GTSNPN and CDR2 SVGIG (reference sequence). The CDR3 sequence is CAWDGTGVNIQYF. In nucleotides, the CDR3 is TGTGCCTGGGACGGGACAGGGGTAAACATTCAGTACTTC.

V and J are TRBV7-3 and TRBJ2-1; 13 nucleotides agree with TRBD2. V dropped 6 bases and J dropped 9; count of bases not matched to a gene: 11. This CDR3 has 16 amino acids. In germline, CDR1 is SGHTA, CDR2 FQGTGA. CDR3 sequence: CASSPHPGLAGSEQFF. CDR3 nucleotide sequence: TGTGCCAGCAGTCCTCACCCGGGACTAGCGGGAAGTGAGCAGTTCTTC.

The CDR3: CSASRRSGTGGLRGYTF. Here the CDR3 DNA reads TGCAGTGCTAGTAGGAGATCCGGGACAGGGGGCTTGCGTGGCTACACCTTC. The chain uses TRBV20-1 and TRBJ1-2, with TRBD1 matching 12 bases. The germline CDR1 and CDR2 sequences are DFQATT and SNEGSKA (reference sequence). This CDR3 has 17 residues. V shed 3 bases, J shed 7 bases, and the junction held 15 bases outside the gene matches.